Below, one TCR beta chain is given with its context. Its target is unknown. The sample has other DNA sequences that encode this CDR3 too. The data are from a study of T cell responses to AZD1222 COVID-19 vaccine. This CDR3 contains 12 residues. Deletions cut 0 bases from V and 5 bases from J, with 4 bases between. The germline V gene encodes CDR1 MNHEY and CDR2 SMNVEV (reference sequence). Findings of the study overall: Baseline testing showed seropositivity in only five to seven AZD1222 recipients. Two AZD1222 doses significantly raised spike-specific TCR breadth and depth over controls. Clonal diversity may have been underestimated, and the donors were mostly white British, with more females than males.

The method was immunoSEQ multiplex PCR; TCRdb's version includes in-frame clones alone and lacks a portion of them. The sample lists about 200,000 clones, approximately 93% occurring once. It was second doses at about 4 or about 12 weeks that were pooled. Sequenced material: peripheral blood, taken 28 days after the second AZD1222 dose. V and J are TRBV27 and TRBJ1-2, with D unresolved. This TCR came from an adult who received the AZD1222 COVID-19 vaccine. In nucleotides, the CDR3 is TGTGCCAGCAGTTTATCGGGGTATGGCTACACCTTC. Protein product: CASSLSGYGYTF.